Below are 25 T cell receptor beta chains sequenced from a single sample in a study of shared clonotypes between healthy human individuals. Profiling relied on immunoSEQ multiplex PCR, and the TCRdb table lists in-frame clones only, not all of them. The sample carries roughly 1.5 million clones, around 98% recorded once. The specimen sequenced was naive CD4+ T cells sorted from blood. The subset: CD45RA+ positively selected. The source is a man in his thirties or forties in good health.

The chain employs TRBV6-1 and TRBJ1-1, with a weak D call TRBD1 (6 bases). The CDR3 contains 12 residues. Germline-derived CDR1 and CDR2 are MNHNS and SASEGT. Trimming took 11 bases from V and 4 from J, leaving 14 bases between them. The DNA for the CDR3 is TGTGCCGCGAACAGGGTCCCCACTGAAGCTTTCTTT. Its translation is CAANRVPTEAFF.

The CDR3 sequence is CASSLGQGFIQYF. The CDR3 DNA reads as TGTGCCAGCAGCTTAGGGCAGGGCTTCATTCAGTACTTC. V is TRBV11-2 and J is TRBJ2-4, with D maybe TRBD1 (5 bases). Trimming removed 1 base at V and 9 bases at J, with 10 bases between. Germline values: CDR1 SGHAT, CDR2 FQNNGV. CDR3 size: 13 residues.

The V call is TRBV6-6, the J call TRBJ1-1; no clear D. The V gene lost 3 bases and the J gene lost 3 bases, with 14 bases spanning the gap. Germline V CDR1 and CDR2: MNHNY, SVGAGI (reference sequence). CDR3 length: 15 residues. CDR3 in amino acids: CASSYSWEFDTEAFF. In DNA, the CDR3 is TGTGCCAGCAGTTATTCGTGGGAGTTTGACACTGAAGCTTTCTTT.

This clone was detected once. This chain joins TRBV5-4 and TRBJ2-3; 9 bases fit TRBD2. CDR3 size: 15 residues. Germline V gene data show CDR1 as SGHNT and CDR2 as YYREEE (reference sequence). V trimming: 5 bases; J trimming: 3 bases; junction bases outside the gene matches: 7. Here the CDR3 DNA reads TGTGCCAGCAGTCTCGGCAGCGGGAGGACAGATACGCAGTATTTT. It yields the protein CASSLGSGRTDTQYF.

The gene calls are TRBV7-6 and TRBJ2-7; perhaps D is TRBD1 or TRBD2 (5 bases each). Trimming cost V 1 base and J 0 bases, with 10 bases left between them. The CDR3 extends over 15 amino acids. Germline V gene sequence: CDR1 SGHVS, CDR2 FNYEAQ. The CDR3 region is CASSLEAGSSYEQYF. CDR3 DNA sequence: TGTGCCAGCAGCTTAGAGGCAGGGAGCTCCTACGAGCAGTACTTC.

This chain connects TRBV6-5 to TRBJ1-1; unclear D gene. Germline values: CDR1 MNHEY, CDR2 SVGAGI. The germline V and J ends were trimmed by 4 bases and 5 bases, with 14 bases remaining between them. CDR3 size: 14 residues. The CDR3 sequence: CASSSLTKGTEAFF. In nucleotides, the CDR3 is TGTGCCAGCAGTTCCCTAACGAAGGGAACTGAAGCTTTCTTT.

The rearrangement joins TRBV6-1 to TRBJ2-3; maybe TRBD1 (6 bases). The length of the CDR3 is 16 residues. CDR1 MNHNS and CDR2 SASEGT come from the germline V gene. The V end lost 2 bases, the J end lost 0 bases, and 12 bases lay between the germline ends. This CDR3 reads CASSEQQGFSTDTQYF. As DNA, the CDR3 is TGTGCCAGCAGTGAACAGCAGGGGTTCAGCACAGATACGCAGTATTTT.

The V call is TRBV6-5, the J call TRBJ1-3, with D possibly TRBD1 on 5 matching bases. The germline V gene has CDR1 MNHEY and CDR2 SVGAGI. The CDR3 has 13 amino acids. V lost 8 bases and J 0 bases, leaving 8 bases between the germline ends. CDR3 DNA sequence: TGTGCCAGCGGGGGTTACTCTGGAAACACCATATATTTT. As protein: CASGGYSGNTIYF.

This chain uses TRBV28 with TRBJ2-2; 9 bases agree with TRBD2. Trimming at V came to 5 bases and at J to 3 bases, leaving 4 bases not matched to a gene. This CDR3 comprises 15 residues. Germline lookup yields CDR1 MDHEN and CDR2 SYDVKM. The CDR3 region is CASSLPSGDTGELFF. CDR3 nucleotides: TGTGCCAGCAGTCTTCCTAGCGGGGACACCGGGGAGCTGTTTTTT.

The V call is TRBV28, the J call TRBJ2-7, with D perhaps TRBD2 (5 bases). Germline V gene data show CDR1 as MDHEN and CDR2 as SYDVKM. Trimming took off 3 bases at V and 2 bases at J, with 14 bases between the two ends. This CDR3 has 15 amino acids. The CDR3 protein is CASSFHIGIAYEQYF. The CDR3 DNA reads as TGTGCCAGCAGTTTCCATATCGGGATAGCCTACGAGCAGTACTTC. The whole variable domain, remainder taken from reference TRBV28 and TRBJ2-7, is DVKVTQSSRYLVKRTGEKVFLECVQDMDHENMFWYRQDPGLGLRLIYFSYDVKMKEKGDIPEGYSVSREKKERFSLILESASTNQTSMYLCASSFHIGIAYEQYFGPGTRLTVT.

The rearrangement uses TRBV27 and TRBJ2-1, with no clear D. Germline V gives CDR1 MNHEY, CDR2 SMNVEV (reference sequence). V gave up 3 bases and J gave up 8 bases, with 11 bases separating them. The CDR3 runs 13 residues. The CDR3 here is CASSFFIRDEQFF. CDR3 nucleotides: TGTGCCAGCAGTTTTTTTATACGTGATGAGCAGTTCTTC.

The chain has TRBV5-6 and TRBJ1-5, with TRBD1 as a possible D gene (5 bases). CDR3 size: 15 residues. Per germline, CDR1 SGHDT and CDR2 YYEEEE. The V and J ends lost 3 bases and 5 bases respectively, with 15 bases between them. Here the CDR3 DNA reads TGTGCCAGCAGCTCTCAGGGTCAGGCCCATCAGCCCCAGCATTTT. Translation gives CASSSQGQAHQPQHF.

The chain carries TRBV2 and TRBJ2-7, with 11 bases lining up with TRBD1. Unmatched junction bases numbered 7, after V lost 10 bases and J lost 5 bases. CDR3 length equals 13 residues. From germline, CDR1 is SNHLY and CDR2 FYNNEI. The CDR3 region is CATARDRGNEQYF. The CDR3 region has the DNA TGTGCCACCGCCCGGGACAGGGGGAACGAGCAGTACTTC.

The rearrangement uses TRBV29-1 and TRBJ1-1, with D perhaps TRBD1 (5 bases). V gave up 2 bases and J gave up 10 bases, with 14 bases separating them. The CDR3 has 12 amino acids. Germline loops: CDR1 SQVTM, CDR2 ANQGSEA. In nucleotides, the CDR3 is TGCAGCGTTGAAAGCAGGAAGGGGCGAGCTTTCTTT. This gives the protein CSVESRKGRAFF.

V is TRBV7-6 and J is TRBJ1-1; a possible D gene is TRBD1 (6 bases). This CDR3 has 16 residues. With 3 bases removed from V and 1 base from J, the gap between germline ends came to 15 bases. Germline V CDR1 and CDR2: SGHVS, FNYEAQ. CDR3: CASSLATGSPNTEAFF. The CDR3 DNA sequence: TGTGCCAGCAGCTTGGCGACAGGTTCGCCGAACACTGAAGCTTTCTTT.

With respect to this clone: Other DNA sequences within the sample encode an identical CDR3. V and J are TRBV11-2 and TRBJ2-7; D not resolved. Germline lookup yields CDR1 SGHAT and CDR2 FQNNGV. V was cut by 4 bases and J by 2 bases, with 3 bases left in between. The CDR3 runs 11 residues. The CDR3 DNA sequence: TGTGCCAGCAGCTCAACCTACGAGCAGTACTTC. Its protein product is CASSSTYEQYF.

V usage is TRBV2 and J usage is TRBJ2-1; a weak D match, TRBD2 (6 bases). V lost 11 bases to trimming and J lost 11 bases, with 22 bases between them. This CDR3 contains 13 residues. Looked up from germline, CDR1 is SNHLY and CDR2 is FYNNEI. CDR3 in DNA: TGTGCCGGCCAGACTAGACCTCCCTACAAGCAGTTCTTC. This sequence encodes CAGQTRPPYKQFF.

The chain joins TRBV6-6 to TRBJ1-5; 8 positions match TRBD1. This CDR3 contains 16 residues. Germline V gene sequence: CDR1 MNHNY, CDR2 SVGAGI (reference sequence). With V trimmed by 2 bases and J by 1 base, 4 bases remained unmatched. The CDR3, as DNA: TGTGCCAGCAGTTACGGACAGGGTCTGAGCAATCAGCCCCAGCATTTT. Its translation: CASSYGQGLSNQPQHF.

This sequence joins TRBV27 and TRBJ2-1, with D tentatively TRBD1 (7 bases). V lost 9 bases, J lost 5 bases, and 17 bases lay in between. The germline gives CDR1 MNHEY, CDR2 SMNVEV (reference sequence). The length of the CDR3 is 14 residues. The CDR3 sequence is CASSQGGGNNEQFF. DNA of the CDR3: TGTGCCAGTTCGCAGGGGGGCGGGAACAATGAGCAGTTCTTC.

The CDR3 reads CASSQGLAGGPMFYEQYF. In DNA, the CDR3 is TGCGCCAGCAGCCAAGGCCTAGCGGGAGGGCCTATGTTTTACGAGCAGTACTTC. V gene TRBV4-1 combines with J gene TRBJ2-7, with TRBD2 identical over 12 bases. CDR3 length: 18 amino acids. V lost 1 base, J lost 4 bases, and 11 bases stayed unmatched. In germline, CDR1 is MGHRA, CDR2 YSYEKL.

The chain employs TRBV6-5 and TRBJ2-2; no firm D call. Per germline, CDR1 MNHEY and CDR2 SVGAGI. This CDR3 is built from 14 residues. V was pared by 6 bases and J by 2 bases, with 10 bases between. CDR3 sequence: CASRGLRNTGELFF. DNA for the CDR3: TGTGCCAGCAGGGGCCTCCGTAACACCGGGGAGCTGTTTTTT.

The chain carries TRBV6-6 and TRBJ1-3; D unresolved. This CDR3 has 15 residues. V was shortened by 5 bases and J by 6 bases, with 17 bases between the two germline ends. Germline V lookup: CDR1 MNHNY, CDR2 SVGAGI (reference sequence). CDR3 nucleotide sequence: TGTGCCAGCAGTCCCACGTTTGGCGGTCAAAACACCATATATTTT. Encoded protein: CASSPTFGGQNTIYF.

The DNA of the CDR3 is TGTGCCAGCAGTTTATGGTCAGGGACCTTCCAAGAGACCCAGTACTTC. Amino acid sequence: CASSLWSGTFQETQYF. This chain links TRBV27 with TRBJ2-5; D may correspond to TRBD1 or TRBD2 (5 bases each). The CDR3 runs 16 residues. CDR1 is MNHEY and CDR2 is SMNVEV in the germline V gene (reference sequence). Trimming stripped 1 base from V and 1 base from J, with 13 bases between.

The V and J genes are TRBV18 and TRBJ1-1, with 9 bases lining up with TRBD1. CDR1 KGHSH and CDR2 LQKENI come from the germline V gene. V trimming: 0 bases; J trimming: 6 bases; junction bases outside the gene matches: 5. The CDR3 is made up of 15 amino acids. The CDR3 spells CASSPPGTGSSEAFF. CDR3 DNA sequence: TGTGCCAGCTCACCACCGGGGACAGGGAGTTCTGAAGCTTTCTTT.

V gene TRBV7-9 combines with J gene TRBJ2-5, with D unclear. V lost 5 bases and J lost 1, with 20 bases in between. The CDR3 runs to 17 residues. The V gene's germline CDR1 is SEHNR and CDR2 FQNEAQ (reference sequence). The DNA for the CDR3 is TGTGCCAGCAGCCAATCTCTCAACGTCCTGTCCCAAGAGACCCAGTACTTC. Translating it yields CASSQSLNVLSQETQYF.